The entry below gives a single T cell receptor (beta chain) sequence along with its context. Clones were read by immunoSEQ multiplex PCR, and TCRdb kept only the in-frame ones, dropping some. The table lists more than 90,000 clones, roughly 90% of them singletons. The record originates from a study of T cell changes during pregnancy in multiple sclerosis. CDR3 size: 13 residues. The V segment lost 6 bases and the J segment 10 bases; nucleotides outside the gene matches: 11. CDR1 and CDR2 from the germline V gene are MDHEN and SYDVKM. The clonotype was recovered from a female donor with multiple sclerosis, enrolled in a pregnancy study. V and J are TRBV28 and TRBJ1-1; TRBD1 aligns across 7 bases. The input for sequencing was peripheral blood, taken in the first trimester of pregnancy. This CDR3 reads CASRSPGTGVAFF. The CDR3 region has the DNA TGTGCCAGCAGGTCCCCCGGTACAGGGGTAGCTTTCTTT.